This T cell receptor (beta chain) is from a study of blood T cell repertoires in COVID-19. In the original processing: Cell counts per sample came from amplifying reference gene primers. Measured with immunoSEQ multiplex PCR; TCRdb has only the in-frame clones, and not every one. From that table come the V and J calls and clone size; the DNA was used to work out D and trimming. The sample carries roughly 330,000 clones, about nine tenths recorded once. The CDR3 spans 14 residues. V lost 6 bases, J lost 4 bases, and 15 bases lay in between. Germline assignment: CDR1 KGHSH and CDR2 LQKENI. Sequenced material: peripheral blood. V usage is TRBV18 and J usage is TRBJ1-2; D possibly corresponds to TRBD1 (6 bases). The sequence was obtained from a man younger than 40 with COVID-19, enrolled during active disease. In nucleotides, the CDR3 is TGTGCCAGCTCTCCTTCAGGGGAGGGCTATGGCTACACCTTC. It translates to CASSPSGEGYGYTF.